Listed here are 22 T cell receptor beta chains from one sample, sequenced in a study of radiation and T cells in renal cell carcinoma. Time point specified: blood 2 weeks post-SBRT. Noted treatment: 15 Gy SBRT to primary tumor, nephrectomy 4 weeks later. Profiling relied on immunoSEQ multiplex PCR, and the TCRdb table lists in-frame clones only, not all of them. The sample shows 160,000 or so clones, approximately 86% of them seen only once. The specimen was blood, collected from a patient whose treatment included radiotherapy and nephrectomy. The source of these receptors is a woman in her fifties or sixties with renal cell carcinoma.

The V call is TRBV7-3, the J call TRBJ2-7; the match to TRBD1 covers 7 bases. V gave up 1 base and J gave up 1 base; unmatched junction bases: 1. This CDR3 region has 14 residues. Germline V gene lookup returns CDR1 SGHTA and CDR2 FQGTGA. This CDR3 reads CASSLRDSSYEQYF. DNA of the CDR3: TGTGCCAGCAGCTTAAGGGACAGTTCCTACGAGCAGTACTTC.

V usage is TRBV7-8 and J usage is TRBJ1-1; D is ambiguous. This CDR3 spans 13 amino acids. Germline V gives CDR1 SGHVS, CDR2 FQNEAQ. V shed 5 bases and J shed 3 bases, with 10 bases lying between them. The DNA of the CDR3 is TGTGCCAGCAGCCCCCGTGAGGACACTGAAGCTTTCTTT. Protein product: CASSPREDTEAFF.

There are a few counts of this clone. This chain uses TRBV9 with TRBJ1-1; no firm D call. CDR1 and CDR2 (germline): SGDLS, YYNGEE. V was cut by 3 bases and J by 4 bases, with 10 bases left in between. The CDR3 has 13 residues. The CDR3 nucleotides are TGTGCCAGCAGCGGGTTTGGGAGCACTGAAGCTTTCTTT. It translates to CASSGFGSTEAFF.

The DNA for the CDR3 is TGTGCCTGGAGTGTAGCGGGGGCCTTTACTAGGTCACCCCTCCACTTT. This gives the protein CAWSVAGAFTRSPLHF. The genes are TRBV30 and TRBJ1-6; the D gene is possibly TRBD1 (6 bases). The CDR3 consists of 16 residues. V dropped 0 bases and J dropped 10 bases, with 19 bases sitting between them. Germline V gene lookup returns CDR1 GTSNPN and CDR2 SVGIG (reference sequence).

This clone was counted once. The rearrangement uses TRBV5-1 and TRBJ2-7, with D possibly being TRBD2 (5 bases). V was shortened by 0 bases and J by 0 bases, with 10 bases between the two germline ends. The germline V gene encodes CDR1 SGHRS and CDR2 YFSETQ. The CDR3 covers 15 residues. The DNA for the CDR3 is TGCGCCAGCAGCTTGGAGAGACGGGGCTCCTACGAGCAGTACTTC. Amino acid sequence: CASSLERRGSYEQYF.

This clone was detected once. This chain joins TRBV5-1 and TRBJ1-2; D may be TRBD1 (5 bases). The CDR3 has 15 amino acids. The V end was cut by 4 bases, the J end by 4 bases, with 17 bases between. Per the germline V gene, CDR1 is SGHRS and CDR2 is YFSETQ. CDR3 residues: CASSGGIQQVYGYTF. The CDR3 nucleotides read TGCGCCAGCAGCGGGGGGATCCAGCAGGTCTATGGCTACACCTTC.

In DNA form, the CDR3 reads TGTGCCACCAGCAGACCGGGACAGCTGAACTACGAGCAGTACTTC. It codes for CATSRPGQLNYEQYF. V is TRBV15 and J is TRBJ2-7; TRBD1 aligns across 7 bases. V shed 2 bases and J 3 bases; nucleotides not matched to a gene: 7. This CDR3 has 15 residues. Germline V CDR1 and CDR2: LNHNV, YYDKDF (reference sequence).

This chain links TRBV30 with TRBJ1-4; D unresolved. Germline CDR1 and CDR2: GTSNPN and SVGIG (reference sequence). The CDR3 has 11 residues. V lost 3 bases and J lost 3, with 2 bases in between. The CDR3: CAWSANEKLFF. For the CDR3, the DNA is TGTGCCTGGAGCGCTAATGAAAAACTGTTTTTT.

The J gene is TRBJ2-1, the V gene TRBV15; either TRBD1 or TRBD2 may fit D (5 bases each). The CDR3 length is 15 residues. CDR1 and CDR2 from the germline V gene are LNHNV and YYDKDF (reference sequence). The germline V and J ends were trimmed by 0 bases and 8 bases, with 14 bases remaining between them. The CDR3 bases are TGTGCCACCAGCAGAGAGGGGGTCAGGGTCTATGAGCAGTTCTTC. Its translation is CATSREGVRVYEQFF.

This clone was picked up one time. The chain uses TRBV5-1 and TRBJ2-1; the D gene could be TRBD1 or TRBD2 (5 bases each). Germline V gene sequence: CDR1 SGHRS, CDR2 YFSETQ. Trimming left V 0 bases short and J 6 bases short, with 13 bases between. CDR3 size: 15 residues. The CDR3 loop is CASSLEAAGSNEQFF. The CDR3 nucleotides are TGCGCCAGCAGCTTGGAGGCCGCAGGGAGCAATGAGCAGTTCTTC.

This chain connects TRBV6-5 to TRBJ1-2; the D gene is possibly TRBD1 (6 bases). Deletions cut 2 bases from V and 8 bases from J, with 18 bases between. Germline CDR1 is MNHEY and CDR2 is SVGAGI. This CDR3 is 15 amino acids long. The CDR3 region is CASSYRNRVPGGYTF. For the CDR3, the DNA is TGTGCCAGCAGTTACCGGAACAGGGTCCCTGGAGGCTACACCTTC.

The chain carries TRBV9 and TRBJ1-6, with D possibly being TRBD1 (6 bases). The germline CDR1 and CDR2 sequences are SGDLS and YYNGEE. Between the trimmed V and J ends, which lost 0 bases and 9 bases, there was a span of 13 bases. CDR3 length equals 15 residues. The CDR3 is CASSVGGGTISPLHF. CDR3 sequence (DNA): TGTGCCAGCAGCGTAGGAGGAGGGACAATTTCACCCCTCCACTTT.

The V call is TRBV5-4, the J call TRBJ1-6; D possibly corresponds to TRBD1 (6 bases). The CDR3 covers 17 residues. The V gene's germline CDR1 is SGHNT and CDR2 YYREEE (reference sequence). V gave up 3 bases and J gave up 2 bases, with 15 bases separating them. The CDR3 DNA follows: TGTGCCAGCAGCTACAGGGTTGATGCTCCCTATAATTCACCCCTCCACTTT. Its translation is CASSYRVDAPYNSPLHF.

This chain connects TRBV4-1 to TRBJ2-2; 10 nucleotides line up with TRBD2. Germline CDR1 is MGHRA and CDR2 is YSYEKL. The CDR3 is made up of 16 amino acids. Unmatched junction bases numbered 8, after V lost 6 bases and J lost 4 bases. Written as DNA, the CDR3 is TGCGCCAGCAGAACCTTGAGCGGGGGGGCCACCGGGGAGCTGTTTTTT. It is translated as CASRTLSGGATGELFF.

This chain links TRBV13 with TRBJ1-2, with 8 bases lining up with TRBD1. CDR1 is PRHDT and CDR2 is FYEKMQ in the germline V gene (reference sequence). The CDR3 contains 16 residues. The J segment lost 3 bases and the V segment lost 5 bases, leaving 11 bases of the junction unmatched. CDR3 nucleotide sequence: TGTGCCAGCAGCCCGGGCTCACAGGGGGGAGACTATGGCTACACCTTC. Residues: CASSPGSQGGDYGYTF.

V and J are TRBV12-5 and TRBJ1-5; D is perhaps TRBD1 (6 bases). V was clipped by 7 bases and J by 9 bases, with 16 bases between them. This CDR3 has 13 amino acids. In germline, CDR1 is LGHNT, CDR2 FRNRAP. The CDR3 loop is CASASDSVGPQHF. The CDR3 DNA is TGTGCTAGTGCCTCGGACAGCGTCGGGCCCCAGCATTTT.

The rearrangement uses TRBV19 and TRBJ1-2; D uncertain. Trimming shortened V by 2 bases and J by 7 bases, and 14 bases separated the two germline ends. The CDR3 loop spans 14 amino acids. Germline values: CDR1 LNHDA, CDR2 SQIVND (reference sequence). The CDR3 spells CASSIRSRTGGYTF. Here the CDR3 DNA reads TGTGCCAGTAGTATAAGGAGTCGGACCGGTGGCTACACCTTC.

This clone was picked up a small number of times. The CDR3 loop is CASSRHAGTMNTGELFF. The CDR3 DNA reads TGTGCCAGCAGCCGACATGCTGGGACAATGAACACCGGGGAGCTGTTTTTT. This sequence joins TRBV5-4 and TRBJ2-2; possible D gene TRBD1, 6 bases. Trimming took 4 bases from V and 1 from J, leaving 17 bases between them. CDR3 length equals 17 residues. CDR1 SGHNT and CDR2 YYREEE come from the germline V gene (reference sequence).

The CDR3 DNA is TGTGCCAGCAGCTCACCGGGACAGACATATAATTCACCCCTCCACTTT. This sequence encodes CASSSPGQTYNSPLHF. The genes are TRBV5-5 and TRBJ1-6; 7 nucleotides match TRBD1. This CDR3 comprises 16 residues. V shed 3 bases, J shed 4 bases, and the junction held 7 bases outside the gene matches. Germline V gene lookup returns CDR1 SGHKS and CDR2 YYEKEE (reference sequence).

The chain joins TRBV6-5 to TRBJ1-4; TRBD1 might be the D (5 bases). CDR1 is MNHEY, CDR2 SVGAGI, per germline. The germline V and J ends were trimmed by 0 bases and 7 bases, with 9 bases remaining between them. The CDR3 consists of 14 residues. The CDR3 loop is CASSYSGGAEKLFF. Written as DNA, the CDR3 is TGTGCCAGCAGTTACTCCGGGGGTGCTGAAAAACTGTTTTTT.

The V gene is TRBV19, the J gene TRBJ1-5, with TRBD1 identical over 8 bases. The trim removed 7 bases at V and 4 bases at J, leaving 6 bases unmatched. CDR1 and CDR2 (germline): LNHDA, SQIVND (reference sequence). The CDR3 extends over 14 amino acids. CDR3 nucleotide sequence: TGTGCCAGTACCGCAGGGGGCGCGAATCAGCCCCAGCATTTT. Its translation is CASTAGGANQPQHF.

The chain uses TRBV28 and TRBJ2-1; 13 bases line up with TRBD2. The CDR3 loop spans 16 amino acids. With 5 bases clipped from V and 6 bases from J, the junction kept 7 bases outside the gene matches. Germline V gene lookup returns CDR1 MDHEN and CDR2 SYDVKM. The CDR3: CASSPLGLAGVNEQFF. CDR3 DNA sequence: TGTGCCAGCAGTCCTCTCGGACTAGCGGGGGTCAATGAGCAGTTCTTC. The variable domain in full, with the rest retrieved from reference TRBV28 and TRBJ2-1, is DVKVTQSSRYLVKRTGEKVFLECVQDMDHENMFWYRQDPGLGLRLIYFSYDVKMKEKGDIPEGYSVSREKKERFSLILESASTNQTSMYLCASSPLGLAGVNEQFFGPGTRLTVL.